The rows below give T cell receptor beta chains drawn from one sample of a study of Graves' ophthalmopathy and Graves' hyperthyroidism. TCRdb independently ran MiXCR on the multiplex PCR reads; one entry per CDR3 protein. Among approximately 640,000 distinct CDR3 sequences listed, about 40% were seen once. Material: peripheral blood. The receptor set was obtained from an adult man with Graves' ophthalmopathy. Both conserved end residues are part of each CDR3.

V	J	length	CDR3
TRBV2	TRBJ1-2	15	CASSGTGGFGYGYTF
TRBV6-6	TRBJ1-5	16	CASSPGHLLGNQPQHF
TRBV5-1	TRBJ1-4	14	CASSGGQGEEKLFF
TRBV6-5	TRBJ1-1	18	CASSWRPMETGGSTEAFF
TRBV11-2	NA	15	CASRPGQNLYNEQFF
TRBV11-2	TRBJ1-3	21	CASSYSTNTQGGTYDGNTIYF
TRBV6-1	TRBJ2-5	16	CASSEAPTGLKETQYF
TRBV7-2	TRBJ2-5	15	CASSEASGGKETQYF
TRBV5-1	TRBJ2-7	12	CASGKTSYEQYF
TRBV7-2	TRBJ1-1	14	CASSLVPGNTEAFF
TRBV7-8	TRBJ1-2	13	CASSIRQGLGYTF
TRBV7-2	TRBJ1-1	16	CASSLSHSNMNTEAFF
TRBV12-3/TRBV12-4	TRBJ1-1	14	CASSSGQGGSEAFF
TRBV11-2	TRBJ2-7	13	CASSLLANYEQYF
TRBV6-6	TRBJ2-6	17	CASSEAPSLSGANVLTF
TRBV5-1	TRBJ1-2	16	CASSTLPPGQGYGYTF